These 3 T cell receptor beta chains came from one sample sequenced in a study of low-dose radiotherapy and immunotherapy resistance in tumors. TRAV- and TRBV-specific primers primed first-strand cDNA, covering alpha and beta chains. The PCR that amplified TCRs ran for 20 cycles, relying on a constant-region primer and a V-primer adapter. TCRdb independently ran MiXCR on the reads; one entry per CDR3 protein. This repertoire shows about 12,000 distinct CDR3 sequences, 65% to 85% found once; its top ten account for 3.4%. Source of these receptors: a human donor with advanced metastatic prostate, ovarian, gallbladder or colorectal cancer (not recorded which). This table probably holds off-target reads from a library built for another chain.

CDR3 loop: CSARDLFGSLETQYF. The CDR3 bases are TGCAGTGCTAGAGATCTGTTCGGGAGTTTAGAGACCCAGTACTTC. The gene calls are TRBV20-1 and TRBJ2-5; the D gene is possibly TRBD2 (6 bases). This CDR3 is 15 amino acids long. Germline CDR1 reads DFQATT; CDR2 reads SNEGSKA (reference sequence). Trimming took off 0 bases at V and 4 bases at J, with 15 bases between the two ends.

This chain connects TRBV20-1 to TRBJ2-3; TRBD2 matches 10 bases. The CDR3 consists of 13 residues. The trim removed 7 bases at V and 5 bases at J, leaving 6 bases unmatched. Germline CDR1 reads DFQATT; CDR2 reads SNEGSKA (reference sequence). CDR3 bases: TGCAGTGTTCTAGCGGGAGCGGTAGATACGCAGTATTTT. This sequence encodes CSVLAGAVDTQYF.

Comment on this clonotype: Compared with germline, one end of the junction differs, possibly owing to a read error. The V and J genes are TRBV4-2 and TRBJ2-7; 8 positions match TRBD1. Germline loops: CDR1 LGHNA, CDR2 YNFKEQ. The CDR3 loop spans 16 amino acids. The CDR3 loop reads CVSRRTGPGGSYEQYF. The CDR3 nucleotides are TGTGTCAGCAGACGGACAGGGCCAGGGGGCTCCTACGAGCAGTACTTC.